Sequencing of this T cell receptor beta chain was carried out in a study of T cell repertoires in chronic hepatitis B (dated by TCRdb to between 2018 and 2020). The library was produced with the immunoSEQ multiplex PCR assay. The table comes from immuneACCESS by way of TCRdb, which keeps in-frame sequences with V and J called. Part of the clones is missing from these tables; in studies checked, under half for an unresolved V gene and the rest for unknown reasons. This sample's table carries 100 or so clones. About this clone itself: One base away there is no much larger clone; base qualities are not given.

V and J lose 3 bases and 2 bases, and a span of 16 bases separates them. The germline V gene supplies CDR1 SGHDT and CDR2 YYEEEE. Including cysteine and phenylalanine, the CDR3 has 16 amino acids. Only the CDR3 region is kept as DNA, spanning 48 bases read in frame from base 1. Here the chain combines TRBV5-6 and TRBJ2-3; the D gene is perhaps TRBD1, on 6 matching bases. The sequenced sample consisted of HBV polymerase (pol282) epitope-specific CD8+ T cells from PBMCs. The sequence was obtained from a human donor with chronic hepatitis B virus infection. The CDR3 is CASSWQGSHITDTQYF. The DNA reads TGTGCCAGCAGCTGGCAGGGGAGCCATATCACAGATACGCAGTATTTT.